This T cell receptor (beta chain) derives from a study of T cell responses to AZD1222 COVID-19 vaccine. On this clone itself: As yet, its antigen is unknown.

V was shortened by 2 bases and J by 2 bases, with 14 bases between the two germline ends. Germline assignment: CDR1 SGHAT and CDR2 FQDESV (reference sequence). The CDR3 sequence is 16 residues long. Points from the study as a whole: AZD1222 recipients seropositive at baseline numbered only 5 to 7. Among the donors, most were white British and more were female, and clonal diversity was possibly underestimated.

Produced via immunoSEQ multiplex PCR; TCRdb's table is partial and in-frame only. The table records more than 100,000 clones, 87% of them present only once. This TCR derives from an adult who received the AZD1222 COVID-19 vaccine. The sample in question was peripheral blood, obtained 28 days after the second AZD1222 dose. V gene TRBV11-1 combines with J gene TRBJ2-3, with D possibly being TRBD2 (6 bases). CDR3 sequence: CASSLTGTYLTDTQYF. CDR3 sequence (DNA): TGTGCCAGCAGCTTAACCGGGACTTACCTCACAGATACGCAGTATTTT.